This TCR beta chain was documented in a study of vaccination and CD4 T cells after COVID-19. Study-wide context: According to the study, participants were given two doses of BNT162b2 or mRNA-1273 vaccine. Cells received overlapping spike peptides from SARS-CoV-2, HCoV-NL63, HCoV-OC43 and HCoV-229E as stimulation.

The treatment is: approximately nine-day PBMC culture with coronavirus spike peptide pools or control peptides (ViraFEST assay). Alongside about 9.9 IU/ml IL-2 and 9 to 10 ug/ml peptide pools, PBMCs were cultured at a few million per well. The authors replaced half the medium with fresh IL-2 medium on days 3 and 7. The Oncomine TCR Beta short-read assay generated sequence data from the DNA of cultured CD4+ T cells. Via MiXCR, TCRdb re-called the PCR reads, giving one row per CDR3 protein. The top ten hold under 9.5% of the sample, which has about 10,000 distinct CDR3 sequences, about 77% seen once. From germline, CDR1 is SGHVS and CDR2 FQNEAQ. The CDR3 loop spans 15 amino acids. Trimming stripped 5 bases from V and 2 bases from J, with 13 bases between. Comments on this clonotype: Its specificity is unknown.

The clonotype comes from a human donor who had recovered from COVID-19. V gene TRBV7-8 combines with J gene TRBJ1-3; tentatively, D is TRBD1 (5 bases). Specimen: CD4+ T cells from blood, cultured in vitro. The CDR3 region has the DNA TGTGCCAGCAGCGCAGGGTTCTATGCTGGAAACACCATATATTTT. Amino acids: CASSAGFYAGNTIYF.